This record covers a single T cell receptor (beta chain). This clonotype was detected ten times or more. The antigen it binds to is not known. Base qualities are not recorded, but no much larger clone differs from it by a single base. The library was obtained by 5' RACE. The instrument given in TCRdb is Illumina HiSeq 2500. A second PCR of about 7 to 12 cycles was performed with a sample-barcoded 5' primer and a J-beta primer mix. Each TCR beta cDNA molecule received a unique molecular identifier from a template-switch 5' adaptor carrying 12 random nucleotides. Each sample yielded at least 2.5 million CDR3-containing paired-end reads. First-strand cDNA was synthesized from all RNA with the Mint cDNA synthesis kit, primed by a TRBC-specific oligonucleotide. All cDNA was treated with uracil-DNA glycosylase and then went through a first 18-cycle PCR with the universal primers M1SS and BC2_uni_R. In the original analysis: For normalization, 1 million high-quality reads, each with a distinct molecular identifier, were randomly selected from each sample. Instead of being binned into consensus sequences, reads that shared molecular identifiers were thrown out. MiTCR, with a Q25 quality threshold and the strictest error-elimination algorithm, was used for CDR3 identification, clonotype clustering and error correction. A nonparametric unseen species model with Euler transformation was used to estimate lower-bound total TCR beta diversity. TCRdb ran its own pipeline on the public reads, namely fastp trimming at Q25 and MiXCR clone calling, and kept in-frame beta chains. Merged by CDR3 protein, the rows form single entries marked with the most common genes and DNA. TCRdb assigned the V and J calls; the authors' analysis was not used. The sample data list more than 500,000 distinct CDR3 sequences, and roughly 29% of these were observed just once. Of the sample, about 18% falls within the top ten clones.

This sample is drawn from a study of blood T cells in healthy people across ages (dated by TCRdb to between 2014 and 2017). Turning to the overall study: Template switching captured roughly one uniquely barcoded TCR beta cDNA molecule per two T cells in model experiments. To avoid experimental bias, donors of different ages were distributed randomly across sequencing lanes. Donors were grouped into four age groups: young (average roughly 15 years), middle-aged (approximately 41), aged (about 60) and long-lived (about 89). Two additional independent replicas of 1 million unique cDNA reads from the same blood draw were analyzed for two donors (one aged 18 to 30 and one aged 80 or older). To track age-related changes in TCR beta repertoire diversity, the study relied on deep sequencing normalized with unique cDNA molecular identifiers. General conclusions and limits of the study: The percentage of naive T cells measured by flow cytometry correlated strongly with observed TCR beta diversity. The long-lived group showed more naive CD4+ T cells, fewer expanded clones and increased TCR diversity than the aged group, suggesting age selection. Donor CMV infection status was unknown, potentially confounding age-related changes in expanded clonotypes. Since profiling was done on bulk unsorted PBMCs, naive and antigen-experienced compartments could not be conclusively compared. Observed TCR beta diversity per million T cells fell roughly linearly with age, and a significant reduction was already apparent by age about 38. Estimates of total diversity based on one million sequenced T cells were regarded as lower bounds and as underestimates.

The roughly 38 donors, aged about 6 to 95 years, were systemically healthy Caucasian individuals from Russia. Each donor gave about 9.8 milliliters of peripheral blood, drawn into EDTA-treated Vacutainer tubes. Ficoll-Paque density-gradient centrifugation was used to isolate PBMCs, with at least 7 million per sample. Trizol reagent was used to extract total RNA from PBMCs, with at least 5 micrograms per sample. For every donor, an aliquot of PBMCs went through flow cytometry to measure the percentages of naive CD45RAhigh/CD27high T cells. CDR1 is given as SGHAT and CDR2 as FQNNGV, both from the germline V gene. V loses 1 base of germline sequence and J loses 4 bases, and the interval between the two ends is 13 bases. Including the terminal cysteine and phenylalanine, the CDR3 comprises 15 residues. Of all the DNA, just the CDR3 is kept, 45 bases in frame from base 1.

The sequence links TRBV11-2 to TRBJ1-1, and TRBD1 may be the D gene, going by 5 matching bases. The sequence was obtained from a woman between 65 and 79 years old in good health. Sequenced: blood. The bases are TGTGCCAGCAGCTTAGGGATCGGGGCACTCACTGAAGCTTTCTTT. It encodes CASSLGIGALTEAFF. Reference TRBV11-2 and TRBJ1-1 genes cover what lies past the CDR3, so the full variable domain is EAGVAQSPRYKIIEKRQSVAFWCNPISGHATLYWYQQILGQGPKLLIQFQNNGVVDDSQLPKDRFSAERLKGVDSTLKIQPAKLEDSAVYLCASSLGIGALTEAFFGQGTRLTVV.